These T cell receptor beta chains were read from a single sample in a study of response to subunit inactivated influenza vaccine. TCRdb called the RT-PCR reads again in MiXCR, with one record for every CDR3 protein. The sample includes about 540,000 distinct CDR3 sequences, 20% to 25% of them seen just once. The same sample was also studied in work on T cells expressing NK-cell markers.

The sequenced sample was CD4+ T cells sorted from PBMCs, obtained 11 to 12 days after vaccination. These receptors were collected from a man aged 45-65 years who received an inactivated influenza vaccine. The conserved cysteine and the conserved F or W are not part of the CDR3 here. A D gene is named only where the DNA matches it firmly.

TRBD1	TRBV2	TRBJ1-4	ASRIRGTVGEKLF
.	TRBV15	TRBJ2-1	ATSLRERYNEQF
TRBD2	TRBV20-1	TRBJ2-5	SARGRGETQY
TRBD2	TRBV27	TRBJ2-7	ASSRPGLAAYEQY
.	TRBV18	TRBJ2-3	ASSPRDILIVRDTQY
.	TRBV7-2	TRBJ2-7	ASSYRTASYEQY
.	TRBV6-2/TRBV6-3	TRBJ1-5	ASRDSSNQPQH
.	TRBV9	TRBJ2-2	ASSSGDFGSGELF
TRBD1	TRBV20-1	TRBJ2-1	SAPPQQGRDEQF
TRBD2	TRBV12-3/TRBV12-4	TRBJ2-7	ASTLGGFEQY
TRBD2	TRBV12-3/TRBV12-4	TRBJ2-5	ASRKISGGGETQY
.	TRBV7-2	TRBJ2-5	ASSLVAGHQY
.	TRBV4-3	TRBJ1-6	ASSQELTGTYAGSPLH
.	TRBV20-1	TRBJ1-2	SASPSSSDYGYT
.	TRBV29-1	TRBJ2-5	SVATETQY
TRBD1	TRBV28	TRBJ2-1	ASTNRGSSYNEQF
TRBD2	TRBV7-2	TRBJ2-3	ASSHPSGTTITDTQY
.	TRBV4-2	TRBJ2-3	ASSQGVEASTDTQY
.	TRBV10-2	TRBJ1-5	ASSEARGGNQPQH
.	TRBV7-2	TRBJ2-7	ASSPVSNSYEQY
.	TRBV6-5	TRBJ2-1	ASSYGIDNEQF
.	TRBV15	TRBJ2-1	ATSRDGAGSTMNEQF
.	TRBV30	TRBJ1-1	AWKPVIYTEAF
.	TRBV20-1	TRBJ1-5	SARVQGNENQPQH
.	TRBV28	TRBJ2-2	ASSPLLATGELF
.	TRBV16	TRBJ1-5	ASSQGISGGWSQPQH